The 25 T cell receptor beta chains listed next were all sequenced from one sample in a study of cytomegalovirus exposure and HLA in healthy donors. PCR primers comprised 60 Vbeta and 13 Jbeta primers. The table came from immunoSEQ multiplex PCR; TCRdb's copy has only in-frame clones and leaves some out. The data show around 120,000 clones, 75% to 85% seen once. Source material: PBMCs. The receptors here all came from a female donor in good health and CMV-seropositive.

The V and J genes are TRBV19 and TRBJ2-6; possible D gene TRBD1, 5 bases. The CDR3 extends over 16 amino acids. Germline V lookup: CDR1 LNHDA, CDR2 SQIVND (reference sequence). V lost 1 base and J 5 bases, leaving 12 bases between the germline ends. This CDR3 is CASSIGQGLRANVLTF. The DNA of the CDR3 is TGTGCCAGTAGTATAGGGCAGGGTCTAAGGGCCAACGTCCTGACTTTC.

The CDR3 nucleotides are TGCGCCAGCAGCTCTCAGACAGGAAACACCGGGGAGCTGTTTTTT. It yields the protein CASSSQTGNTGELFF. The chain is built from TRBV5-1 and TRBJ2-2; tentative D call: TRBD1 (6 bases). Germline values: CDR1 SGHRS, CDR2 YFSETQ. V lost 3 bases to trimming and J lost 2 bases, with 11 bases between them. The CDR3 length is 15 residues.

The rearrangement uses TRBV6-5 and TRBJ1-2; TRBD1 agrees at 8 bases. This CDR3 has 13 amino acids. The germline V gene has CDR1 MNHEY and CDR2 SVGAGI. V lost 6 bases, J lost 5 bases, and 5 bases stayed unmatched. The CDR3 loop reads CASRADRVYGYTF. CDR3 DNA sequence: TGTGCCAGCAGGGCGGACAGGGTTTATGGCTACACCTTC.

This chain links TRBV9 with TRBJ2-1; D perhaps matches TRBD2 (5 bases). CDR1 is SGDLS, CDR2 YYNGEE, per germline. The CDR3 runs 19 residues. The ends were cut back, 4 bases at V and 1 base at J, with 24 bases in the middle. This chain's CDR3 is CASSPRADWEVGSYNEQFF. The CDR3 DNA is TGTGCCAGCAGCCCGAGGGCGGATTGGGAAGTCGGTTCCTACAATGAGCAGTTCTTC.

This clone was counted a single time. The chain joins TRBV18 to TRBJ2-1, with a weak D call TRBD2 (6 bases). This CDR3 has 14 residues. CDR1 is KGHSH, CDR2 LQKENI, per germline. Trimming took 3 bases from V and 4 from J, leaving 10 bases between them. CDR3 sequence: CASSPSGGYNEQFF. The CDR3 DNA reads as TGTGCCAGCTCACCTTCTGGGGGGTACAATGAGCAGTTCTTC.

The chain carries TRBV2 and TRBJ2-3, with no clear D. The length of the CDR3 is 16 residues. Germline CDR1 and CDR2: SNHLY and FYNNEI. V lost 0 bases, J lost 3 bases, and 13 bases lay in between. The CDR3: CASSEAVGLRTDTQYF. The CDR3 region has the DNA TGTGCCAGCAGTGAAGCTGTCGGTCTACGGACAGATACGCAGTATTTT.

The chain joins TRBV5-4 to TRBJ1-6, with D possibly being TRBD1 (5 bases). The CDR3 runs to 13 residues. Germline loops: CDR1 SGHNT, CDR2 YYREEE (reference sequence). V was shortened by 0 bases and J by 9 bases, with 7 bases between the two germline ends. CDR3 coding DNA: TGTGCCAGCAGCTTGGACAGGAGTTCACCCCTCCACTTT. Protein sequence: CASSLDRSSPLHF.

CDR3 nucleotides: TGCGCCAGCAGCGTGGGGACAGGGCTAAATGAAAAACTGTTTTTT. Translating it yields CASSVGTGLNEKLFF. The J gene is TRBJ1-4, the V gene TRBV5-1, with TRBD1 matching 9 bases. The CDR3 has 15 amino acids. Trimming cost V 4 bases and J 5 bases; bases outside gene matches: 6. Per the germline V gene, CDR1 is SGHRS and CDR2 is YFSETQ.

V and J are TRBV27 and TRBJ1-1; the D gene is possibly TRBD1 (6 bases). CDR1 is MNHEY, CDR2 SMNVEV, per germline (reference sequence). The CDR3 loop spans 13 amino acids. Between the trimmed V and J ends, which lost 6 bases and 4 bases, there was a span of 12 bases. In DNA form, the CDR3 reads TGTGCCAGCAGCAACGGACAGTTCACTGAAGCTTTCTTT. It translates to CASSNGQFTEAFF.

This chain links TRBV7-8 with TRBJ1-3; D is perhaps TRBD1 (5 bases). V gave up 5 bases and J gave up 3 bases, with 23 bases separating them. This CDR3 spans 18 amino acids. The V gene's germline CDR1 is SGHVS and CDR2 FQNEAQ. The CDR3 reads CASSPYRIGLGDGNTIYF. The CDR3 region has the DNA TGTGCCAGCAGCCCCTACCGCATTGGACTAGGGGATGGAAACACCATATATTTT. Complete variable domain (other parts from reference TRBV7-8 and TRBJ1-3): GAGVSQSPRYKVAKRGQDVALRCDPISGHVSLFWYQQALGQGPEFLTYFQNEAQLDKSGLPSDRFFAERPEGSVSTLKIQRTQQEDSAVYLCASSPYRIGLGDGNTIYFGEGSWLTVV.

This chain connects TRBV7-2 to TRBJ1-6, with 8 positions matching TRBD1. The CDR3 has 14 amino acids. Germline V gives CDR1 SGHTA, CDR2 FQGNSA. The V gene end was trimmed by 6 bases and the J gene end by 8 bases; junction bases not matched to a gene: 6. CDR3 protein: CASSPDRGHSPLHF. The CDR3 bases are TGTGCCAGCAGTCCCGACAGGGGTCATTCACCCCTCCACTTT.

The V and J genes are TRBV5-1 and TRBJ2-5; D unresolved. The CDR3 has 17 residues. The germline V gene encodes CDR1 SGHRS and CDR2 YFSETQ. Deletions cut 2 bases from V and 1 base from J, with 18 bases between. The CDR3 DNA is TGCGCCAGCAGCTTAGGCCATGGGTCCACAGTCCAAGAGACCCAGTACTTC. It is translated as CASSLGHGSTVQETQYF.

CDR3 nucleotide sequence: TGTGCCTGGGAGAGGAGGGGCTCCACCGGGGAGCTGTTTTTT. Amino acid sequence: CAWERRGSTGELFF. This chain connects TRBV30 to TRBJ2-2; perhaps TRBD2 as D (6 bases). Looked up from germline, CDR1 is GTSNPN and CDR2 is SVGIG (reference sequence). CDR3 length equals 14 residues. The V end was cut by 5 bases, the J end by 4 bases, with 14 bases between.

V gene TRBV6-6 combines with J gene TRBJ2-1; tentative D call: TRBD2 (7 bases). This CDR3 has 15 amino acids. Germline-derived CDR1 and CDR2 are MNHNY and SVGAGI (reference sequence). The V and J ends lost 4 bases and 5 bases respectively, with 15 bases between them. The CDR3 sequence is CASSSRGAANNEQFF. CDR3 nucleotides: TGTGCCAGCAGTTCCCGGGGGGCCGCTAACAATGAGCAGTTCTTC.

The CDR3 region is CASKERTNSYEQYF. CDR3 nucleotide sequence: TGTGCCAGCAAGGAGCGGACTAACTCCTACGAGCAGTACTTC. The genes are TRBV2 and TRBJ2-7; D might be TRBD2 (6 bases). Germline CDR1 is SNHLY and CDR2 is FYNNEI. Trimming left V 7 bases short and J 0 bases short, with 13 bases between. This CDR3 spans 14 amino acids.

This chain connects TRBV30 to TRBJ2-7; 7 bases match TRBD1. Germline CDR1 reads GTSNPN; CDR2 reads SVGIG (reference sequence). V was pared by 2 bases and J by 4 bases, with 2 bases of the junction left unmatched. The CDR3 is made up of 12 amino acids. The CDR3 spells CAWSSQGYEQYF. CDR3 DNA: TGTGCCTGGAGTTCACAGGGGTACGAGCAGTACTTC. Together with reference TRBV30 and TRBJ2-7, the CDR3 gives the full variable domain: SQTIHQWPATLVQPVGSPLSLECTVEGTSNPNLYWYRQAAGRGLQLLFYSVGIGQISSEVPQNLSASRPQDRQFILSSKKLLLSDSGFYLCAWSSQGYEQYFGPGTRLTVT.

The genes are TRBV5-4 and TRBJ2-3; D call uncertain. CDR1 is SGHNT and CDR2 is YYREEE in the germline V gene (reference sequence). The CDR3 has 14 residues. V lost 0 bases and J lost 0, with 5 bases in between. The CDR3 nucleotides are TGTGCCAGCAGCTTGGCAGTGAGCACAGATACGCAGTATTTT. Translating it yields CASSLAVSTDTQYF.

The V call is TRBV30, the J call TRBJ2-3; D might be TRBD1 (5 bases). CDR3 length: 16 amino acids. The V end lost 0 bases, the J end lost 2 bases, and 15 bases lay between the germline ends. CDR1 is GTSNPN, CDR2 SVGIG, per germline (reference sequence). Written as DNA, the CDR3 is TGTGCCTGGAGTGTTAACCAGGGAACTTACACAGATACGCAGTATTTT. It translates to CAWSVNQGTYTDTQYF.

Of note for this clone: The junction does not match germline at one end; this may be a read error. The gene calls are TRBV6-5 and TRBJ1-2; 11 bases fit TRBD1. Germline-derived CDR1 and CDR2 are MNHEY and SVGAGI. The CDR3 totals 15 residues. CDR3 in DNA: TGTGCCAGCAGAAACCGGGACAGGGGGGGAGTTGAGGCCTGTTTC. Translated: CASRNRDRGGVEACF.

The CDR3 is CASSFQAGAGQPQHF. The CDR3 DNA is TGTGCCAGCAGCTTCCAAGCGGGGGCAGGTCAGCCCCAGCATTTT. V gene TRBV7-2 combines with J gene TRBJ1-5; maybe TRBD1 (6 bases). Looked up from germline, CDR1 is SGHTA and CDR2 is FQGNSA. Trimming left V 3 bases short and J 6 bases short, with 15 bases between. The CDR3 has 15 residues.

The chain combines TRBV6-5 with TRBJ2-7, with D possibly matching TRBD1 (6 bases). Trimming shortened V by 5 bases and J by 6 bases, and 11 bases separated the two germline ends. The CDR3 is made up of 12 amino acids. Germline values: CDR1 MNHEY, CDR2 SVGAGI. CDR3 in amino acids: CASSITGFEQYF. The CDR3 DNA is TGTGCCAGCAGTATAACAGGGTTCGAGCAGTACTTC.

The chain combines TRBV18 with TRBJ2-1, with a weak D call TRBD1 (6 bases). Germline V gene lookup returns CDR1 KGHSH and CDR2 LQKENI. The CDR3 sequence is 15 residues long. Trimming cost V 4 bases and J 4 bases, with 14 bases left between them. The CDR3 is CASSLTGPLYNEQFF. CDR3 sequence (DNA): TGTGCCAGCTCACTTACAGGGCCTCTTTACAATGAGCAGTTCTTC.

The V gene is TRBV28, the J gene TRBJ2-2; 10 bases line up with TRBD2. The CDR3 has 17 residues. Trimming cost V 5 bases and J 0 bases; bases outside gene matches: 6. Germline V CDR1 and CDR2: MDHEN, SYDVKM. In nucleotides, the CDR3 is TGTGCCAGCAGTCGGACTAGCGGAAATCCGAACACCGGGGAGCTGTTTTTT. As protein: CASSRTSGNPNTGELFF. Drawing the rest from reference TRBV28 and TRBJ2-2, the complete variable domain is DVKVTQSSRYLVKRTGEKVFLECVQDMDHENMFWYRQDPGLGLRLIYFSYDVKMKEKGDIPEGYSVSREKKERFSLILESASTNQTSMYLCASSRTSGNPNTGELFFGEGSRLTVL.

The rearrangement links TRBV20-1 to TRBJ1-1; no reliable D call. Germline values: CDR1 DFQATT, CDR2 SNEGSKA (reference sequence). This CDR3 comprises 11 residues. V was trimmed by 1 base and J by 9 bases, leaving 9 bases between them. The DNA for the CDR3 is TGCAGTGCTAGAGCAGGTTTGAAAGCTTTCTTT. Its protein is CSARAGLKAFF.

This chain uses TRBV27 with TRBJ1-6; 7 nucleotides line up with TRBD1. The CDR3 totals 14 residues. J gave up 8 bases and V 3 bases, and 4 bases lay outside the gene matches. The germline gives CDR1 MNHEY, CDR2 SMNVEV (reference sequence). The CDR3 coding sequence is TGTGCCAGCAGTTTCATCAGGGGGGATTCACCCCTCCACTTT. This encodes CASSFIRGDSPLHF.